A selection of T cell receptor beta chains follows, all from one sample in a study of CD4 T cells in relation to SARS-CoV-2 and coronaviruses. Method: immunoSEQ multiplex PCR; TCRdb's copy keeps in-frame clones and lacks some. The table lists 30,000 to 45,000 clones, around 83% of them singletons. These receptors lack a known antigen. The sample taken for sequencing was naive CD4+ T cells from PBMCs, cultured in vitro. The source of these receptors is an adult with COVID-19. CDR3s include the opening cysteine and the closing phenylalanine or tryptophan. D genes are given only for firm matches. Clone size is shown for a subset of rows, as once, few, many or a class of expanded clone.

V gene	clone size	D gene	J gene	CDR3 protein	CDR3 DNA
TRBV3-1/TRBV3-2	.	TRBD2	TRBJ2-3	CASSPLGRGTDTQYF	TGTGCCAGCAGCCCATTGGGGAGGGGCACAGATACGCAGTATTTT
TRBV5-4	once	.	TRBJ2-5	CASSSGTIEETQYF	TGTGCCAGCAGCTCCGGCACGATCGAAGAGACCCAGTACTTC
TRBV28	.	.	TRBJ1-5	CASEPRETRNQPQHF	TGTGCCAGCGAACCCCGGGAAACGCGCAATCAGCCCCAGCATTTT
TRBV2	once	TRBD2	TRBJ2-3	CASTSSGRFDTQYF	TGTGCCAGCACCAGTAGCGGGAGGTTCGATACGCAGTATTTT
TRBV2	once	.	TRBJ2-2	CASKGVGGELFF	TGTGCCAGCAAGGGCGTCGGCGGGGAGCTGTTTTTT
TRBV11-2	once	TRBD2	TRBJ2-4	CASSTIREGINIQYF	TGTGCCAGCAGCACAATTCGGGAGGGGATAAACATTCAGTACTTC
TRBV5-1	.	.	TRBJ2-4	CASSLPEGDIQYF	TGCGCCAGCAGCTTGCCAGAAGGGGACATTCAGTACTTC
TRBV18	.	.	TRBJ2-5	CASSREGPRETQYF	TGTGCCAGCTCACGAGAAGGACCCCGGGAGACCCAGTACTTC
TRBV2	.	TRBD2	TRBJ2-7	CASSGERLTSGWDEQYF	TGTGCCAGCAGTGGGGAACGGTTAACTAGCGGGTGGGACGAGCAGTACTTC
TRBV10-3	.	.	TRBJ1-2	CAISEGATGGYTF	TGTGCCATCAGTGAGGGGGCTACTGGTGGCTACACCTTC
TRBV6-6	.	TRBD2	TRBJ2-1	CASRSGTSGRDEQFF	TGTGCCAGCAGGTCCGGGACTAGCGGGAGGGACGAGCAGTTCTTC
TRBV6-6	.	TRBD2	TRBJ2-7	CASSYLSGSVYEQYF	TGTGCCAGCAGTTACCTAAGCGGGAGTGTCTACGAGCAGTACTTC
TRBV5-6	.	.	TRBJ2-7	CASSFFGGDYEQYF	TGTGCCAGCAGCTTCTTTGGCGGAGACTACGAGCAGTACTTC
TRBV6-4	.	TRBD1	TRBJ2-1	CASSKDRGYEQFF	TGTGCCAGCAGTAAGGACAGGGGTTATGAGCAGTTCTTC
TRBV5-1	.	.	TRBJ2-7	CASSRFMVESSYEQYF	TGCGCCAGCAGCCGTTTCATGGTCGAGAGCTCCTACGAGCAGTACTTC
TRBV27	.	.	TRBJ2-7	CASNPIADGEQYF	TGTGCCAGCAACCCTATAGCCGACGGCGAGCAGTACTTC
TRBV4-1	few	.	TRBJ2-3	CASSQEEWSNWDTQYF	TGCGCCAGCAGCCAAGAAGAATGGTCGAATTGGGATACGCAGTATTTT
TRBV2	few	TRBD1	TRBJ1-4	CASSDNRGSEKLFF	TGTGCCAGCAGTGACAACAGGGGATCAGAAAAACTGTTTTTT
TRBV7-7	.	.	TRBJ1-4	CASLNRRVSEKLFF	TGTGCTAGCCTTAATCGGAGGGTGTCCGAAAAACTGTTTTTT
TRBV28	.	TRBD1	TRBJ2-2	CASLEDRATGELFF	TGTGCCAGCTTAGAGGACAGGGCCACCGGGGAGCTGTTTTTT
TRBV5-8	.	TRBD1	TRBJ2-1	CASSWGQVKFF	TGTGCCAGCAGCTGGGGACAGGTAAAGTTCTTC
TRBV5-1	.	.	TRBJ1-2	CASSPGGRLYGYTF	TGCGCCAGCAGCCCTGGCGGCCGCCTTTATGGCTACACCTTC
TRBV12-3/TRBV12-4	few	.	TRBJ2-2	CASSSMTTGELFF	TGTGCCAGCTCATCCATGACGACCGGGGAGCTGTTTTTT
TRBV10-2	.	.	TRBJ1-1	CASSESGVGTEAFF	TGCGCCAGCAGTGAGTCGGGGGTAGGCACTGAAGCTTTCTTT
TRBV28	.	.	TRBJ2-1	CASRLLRGGPYNEQFF	TGTGCCAGCAGGCTCCTTCGAGGGGGGCCCTACAATGAGCAGTTCTTC
TRBV5-5	.	.	TRBJ1-5	CASSPEGPFSNQPQHF	TGTGCCAGCAGCCCGGAAGGGCCTTTTAGCAATCAGCCCCAGCATTTT
TRBV7-9	.	.	TRBJ2-6	CASSLLDPPGGTGANVLTF	TGTGCCAGCAGCTTATTAGATCCCCCGGGGGGCACTGGGGCCAACGTCCTGACTTTC
TRBV27	.	TRBD1	TRBJ2-7	CASRPPDRGLEEQYF	TGTGCCAGCAGACCCCCGGACAGGGGGTTGGAAGAGCAGTACTTC
TRBV29-1	.	TRBD2	TRBJ2-2	CSVGGLWGRAGGELFF	TGCAGCGTTGGGGGTCTTTGGGGGAGGGCCGGCGGGGAGCTGTTTTTT
TRBV6-5	.	TRBD1	TRBJ1-5	CASRGTVNQPQHF	TGTGCCAGCAGGGGGACAGTCAATCAGCCCCAGCATTTT
TRBV5-1	.	.	TRBJ2-3	CASSFLARLNTDTQYF	TGCGCCAGCAGCTTTCTAGCGCGCCTAAACACAGATACGCAGTATTTT
TRBV19	.	.	TRBJ2-7	CASSILAGFYEQYF	TGTGCCAGTAGTATTCTGGCAGGTTTCTACGAGCAGTACTTC
TRBV24-1	.	TRBD2	TRBJ2-3	CATSDRGTSGRSFRDTQYF	TGTGCCACCAGTGACCGTGGGACTAGCGGGAGATCATTTCGAGATACGCAGTATTTT
TRBV30	few	.	TRBJ2-2	CAWIGGTENTGELFF	TGTGCCTGGATTGGGGGGACAGAGAACACCGGGGAGCTGTTTTTT
TRBV20-1	.	.	TRBJ2-7	CSARHQEQYF	TGCAGTGCCCGACACCAGGAGCAGTACTTC
TRBV14	.	TRBD1	TRBJ2-3	CASSPRAGQGPDTQYF	TGTGCCAGCAGCCCCCGCGCCGGACAGGGACCAGATACGCAGTATTTT
TRBV19	.	.	TRBJ2-1	CASTLGAASSYNEQFF	TGTGCCAGTACCCTTGGAGCCGCCAGCTCCTACAATGAGCAGTTCTTC
TRBV29-1	.	.	TRBJ2-3	CSVVGADTQYF	TGCAGCGTTGTCGGGGCAGATACGCAGTATTTT
TRBV6-6	.	TRBD2	TRBJ2-5	CASNGLAGRAETQYF	TGTGCCAGCAACGGGCTAGCGGGGAGAGCGGAGACCCAGTACTTC
TRBV4-3	.	.	TRBJ2-1	CASSQCPVCITGSGFGFF	TGCGCCAGCAGCCAATGTCCCGTCTGTATTACAGGATCCGGCTTCGGGTTCTTC
TRBV6-5	.	.	TRBJ1-5	CASRERTQSNQPQHF	TGTGCCAGCAGAGAGAGGACACAAAGCAATCAGCCCCAGCATTTT
TRBV18	.	.	TRBJ2-7	CASSPGGEQYF	TGTGCCAGCTCACCGGGGGGCGAGCAGTACTTC